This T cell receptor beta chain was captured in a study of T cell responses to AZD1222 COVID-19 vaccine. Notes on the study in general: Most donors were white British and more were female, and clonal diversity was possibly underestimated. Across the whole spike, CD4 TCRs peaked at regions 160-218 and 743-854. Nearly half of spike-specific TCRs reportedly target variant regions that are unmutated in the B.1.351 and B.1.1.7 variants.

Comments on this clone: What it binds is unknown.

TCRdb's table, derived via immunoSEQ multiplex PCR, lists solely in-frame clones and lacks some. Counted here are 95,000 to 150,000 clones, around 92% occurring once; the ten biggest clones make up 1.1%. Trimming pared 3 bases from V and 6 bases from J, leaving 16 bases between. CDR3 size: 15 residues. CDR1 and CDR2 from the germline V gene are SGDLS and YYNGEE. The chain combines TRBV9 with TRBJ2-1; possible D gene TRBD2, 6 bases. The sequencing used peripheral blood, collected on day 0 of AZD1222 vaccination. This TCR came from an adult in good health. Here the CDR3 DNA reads TGTGCCAGCAGCGGTGGGAGACTAGTAGTCAATGAGCAGTTCTTC. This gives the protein CASSGGRLVVNEQFF. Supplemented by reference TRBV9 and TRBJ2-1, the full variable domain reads DSGVTQTPKHLITATGQRVTLRCSPRSGDLSVYWYQQSLDQGLQFLIQYYNGEERAKGNILERFSAQQFPDLHSELNLSSLELGDSALYFCASSGGRLVVNEQFFGPGTRLTVL.